This T cell receptor beta chain was found in a study of blood T cells in healthy people across ages. The use of a sample-barcoded 5' primer and a J-beta primer mix characterized a second PCR of 7 to 11 cycles. TCRdb ran MiXCR on the 5' RACE reads and lists one entry per CDR3 protein. The sample carries approximately 900,000 distinct CDR3 sequences, 40% to 60% recorded once. The CDR3 has 14 residues. CDR1 SGHRS and CDR2 YFSETQ come from the germline V gene. A few counts support this clonotype. Germline is not matched at one junction end, which may reflect a read error. The source of this sequence is a man in his thirties or forties in good health. The sequenced sample consisted of blood. The rearrangement links TRBV5-1 to TRBJ2-3, with a possible D match to TRBD1 (6 bases). The CDR3 DNA reads TGCGCCAGCAGCTTGGGGACAGCCACAGATACGCGGTATTTT. Protein sequence: CASSLGTATDTRYF.